This TCR beta chain appears in the sequencing data of a study of blood T cell repertoires in COVID-19. Those who participated ranged in age from about 18 to 95 years and resided in around 22 US areas. Here immunoSEQ multiplex PCR was the method, and the copy in TCRdb shows in-frame clones only, minus some. The sample shows approximately 220,000 clones, 75% to 90% of them seen only once. The receptor comes from a woman between 18 and 30 years old in a cohort exposed to, infected with or recovered from COVID-19 (not recorded which). The sample comprised PBMCs or T cells enriched from blood (not recorded which).

CDR3 DNA sequence: TGTGCCAGTAGTATTCAACCGGGACTACTCTTGATGGGGGAGCTGTTTTTT. It encodes CASSIQPGLLLMGELFF. The chain combines TRBV19 with TRBJ2-2, with TRBD2 matching over 7 bases. From germline, CDR1 is LNHDA and CDR2 SQIVND (reference sequence). The CDR3 length is 17 residues. J was trimmed by 8 bases and V by 3 bases; bases with no gene match: 15.